Below, 16 T cell receptor beta chains from the same sample are listed, as sequenced in a study of T cell responses to AZD1222 COVID-19 vaccine. Using immunoSEQ multiplex PCR, the repertoire was profiled, and TCRdb retains in-frame clones only, with some absent. The profile covers 90,000 to 150,000 clones, with about 88% appearing a single time and less than 4% taken by the ten largest. The sample consisted of peripheral blood, taken 28 days after the second AZD1222 dose. These TCRs come from an adult who received the AZD1222 COVID-19 vaccine.

This clone has a handful of counts. The J gene is TRBJ1-1, the V gene TRBV6-2 or TRBV6-3; D possibly corresponds to TRBD1 (5 bases). Germline values: CDR1 MNHEY, CDR2 SVGEGT. This CDR3 is built from 13 residues. Trimming left V 5 bases short and J 1 base short, with 8 bases between. CDR3 residues: CASSGTENTEAFF. DNA for the CDR3: TGTGCCAGCAGTGGGACTGAGAACACTGAAGCTTTCTTT.

The gene calls are TRBV6-1 and TRBJ2-7; 10 nucleotides match TRBD2. The V gene end was trimmed by 2 bases and the J gene end by 4 bases; junction bases not matched to a gene: 8. The CDR3 covers 16 residues. Germline CDR1 and CDR2: MNHNS and SASEGT. CDR3 DNA: TGTGCCAGCAGTGAAACGAGCGGGGGGGGCCTATACGAGCAGTACTTC. Translated, it gives CASSETSGGGLYEQYF.

The gene calls are TRBV6-1 and TRBJ2-3; 11 bases agree with TRBD1. Germline values: CDR1 MNHNS, CDR2 SASEGT. The CDR3 contains 14 residues. V was pared by 3 bases and J by 4 bases, with 0 bases of the junction left unmatched. CDR3 in amino acids: CASSEGQGADTQYF. As DNA, the CDR3 is TGTGCCAGCAGTGAGGGACAGGGGGCAGATACGCAGTATTTT.

Concerning this clone itself: Other DNA sequences in this sample translate to the same CDR3. The V call is TRBV7-2, the J call TRBJ1-2; D may be TRBD1 (5 bases). V was shortened by 5 bases and J by 3 bases, with 19 bases between the two germline ends. This CDR3 has 16 residues. Germline lookup yields CDR1 SGHTA and CDR2 FQGNSA. CDR3 coding DNA: TGTGCCAGCAGCCGCCGCGGGGGGGACCGCGACTATGGCTACACCTTC. Residues: CASSRRGGDRDYGYTF.

This chain connects TRBV7-9 to TRBJ1-1, with D perhaps TRBD1 (5 bases). Germline CDR1 SEHNR, CDR2 FQNEAQ (reference sequence). CDR3 size: 13 residues. V was shortened by 8 bases and J by 3 bases, with 13 bases between the two germline ends. The CDR3 nucleotides are TGTGCCAGCCGTGCCAGGGTGGACACTGAAGCTTTCTTT. It codes for CASRARVDTEAFF. The full variable domain, completed using reference TRBV7-9 and TRBJ1-1, is DTGVSQNPRHKITKRGQNVTFRCDPISEHNRLYWYRQTLGQGPEFLTYFQNEAQLEKSRLLSDRFSAERPKGSFSTLEIQRTEQGDSAMYLCASRARVDTEAFFGQGTRLTVV.

The chain combines TRBV2 with TRBJ1-4; D not resolved. The CDR3 spans 18 residues. CDR1 is SNHLY, CDR2 FYNNEI, per germline. Trimming took 4 bases from V and 6 from J, leaving 24 bases between them. CDR3 DNA: TGTGCCAGCAGTGGGCTGGGAGTGACGACTGGAGAGCATGAAAAACTGTTTTTT. Translation gives CASSGLGVTTGEHEKLFF.

V usage is TRBV19 and J usage is TRBJ2-1, with D maybe TRBD1 (5 bases). The ends were cut back, 5 bases at V and 9 bases at J, with 20 bases in the middle. The CDR3 sequence is 15 residues long. The germline CDR1 and CDR2 sequences are LNHDA and SQIVND (reference sequence). CDR3 bases: TGTGCCAGTAGTCCAACGGACATAGACAGTACTGAGCAGTTCTTC. It encodes CASSPTDIDSTEQFF.

This clone was observed a single time. The rearrangement links TRBV9 to TRBJ1-6; D may be TRBD1 (5 bases). Germline-derived CDR1 and CDR2 are SGDLS and YYNGEE. Trimming removed 0 bases from V and 8 bases from J, with 9 bases in between. CDR3 length: 14 amino acids. DNA of the CDR3: TGTGCCAGCAGCGTAGCTCAGGGAGATTCACCCCTCCACTTT. Translation gives CASSVAQGDSPLHF.

V and J are TRBV27 and TRBJ2-7; either TRBD1 or TRBD2 may fit D (7 bases each). CDR1 is MNHEY and CDR2 is SMNVEV in the germline V gene (reference sequence). Trimming took off 7 bases at V and 6 bases at J, with 19 bases between the two ends. The CDR3 consists of 14 residues. CDR3 in amino acids: CASTRQGVAGEQYF. CDR3 DNA: TGTGCCAGCACCCGACAGGGTGTAGCGGGCGAGCAGTACTTC.

The chain combines TRBV5-1 with TRBJ2-5, with 9 bases identical to TRBD2. The length of the CDR3 is 15 residues. The ends lost 4 bases at V and 0 bases at J; junction bases unmatched: 4. Germline V gives CDR1 SGHRS, CDR2 YFSETQ. The CDR3 loop is CASSTSGGNQETQYF. In DNA form, the CDR3 reads TGCGCCAGCAGCACAAGCGGGGGGAACCAAGAGACCCAGTACTTC. Supplemented by reference TRBV5-1 and TRBJ2-5, the full variable domain reads KAGVTQTPRYLIKTRGQQVTLSCSPISGHRSVSWYQQTPGQGLQFLFEYFSETQRNKGNFPGRFSGRQFSNSRSEMNVSTLELGDSALYLCASSTSGGNQETQYFGPGTRLLVL.

Written as DNA, the CDR3 is TGTGCCACCAGCAGCGCAACTAATGAAAAACTGTTTTTT. This codes for CATSSATNEKLFF. This chain links TRBV15 with TRBJ1-4; D call uncertain. Per germline, CDR1 LNHNV and CDR2 YYDKDF (reference sequence). This CDR3 is built from 13 residues. V shed 3 bases and J shed 0 bases, with 2 bases lying between them.

The chain couples TRBV2 to TRBJ2-3; unclear D gene. Trimming pared 8 bases from V and 0 bases from J, leaving 12 bases between. Germline assignment: CDR1 SNHLY and CDR2 FYNNEI. The CDR3 covers 14 residues. In DNA form, the CDR3 reads TGTGCCAGCCCTCCTGGTCCTAGCACAGATACGCAGTATTTT. It translates to CASPPGPSTDTQYF.

The chain joins TRBV29-1 to TRBJ1-5, with a tentative D call TRBD1 (6 bases). The CDR3 contains 13 residues. V was pared by 4 bases and J by 4 bases, with 11 bases between. Germline loops: CDR1 SQVTM, CDR2 ANQGSEA. The CDR3 sequence is CSVGGGGNQPQHF. DNA of the CDR3: TGCAGCGTTGGAGGGGGAGGGAATCAGCCCCAGCATTTT.

Worth noting for this clone: One end of the junction is discordant with germline, which a read error may explain. The V gene is TRBV23-1, the J gene TRBJ1-6, with D unresolved. TRBV23-1 is flagged as an ORF with uncertain function. The CDR3 totals 8 residues. The CDR3 sequence is CASSPFDF. The CDR3 nucleotides read TGCGCCAGCAGTCCCTTCGACTTT.

The chain links TRBV29-1 to TRBJ2-5; no clear D gene. The V end lost 8 bases, the J end lost 5 bases, and 18 bases lay between the germline ends. CDR1 is SQVTM, CDR2 ANQGSEA, per germline. The CDR3 spans 13 residues. In DNA, the CDR3 is TGCAGCCACATGAATCCGGGTAGGGAGACCCAGTACTTC. Translation gives CSHMNPGRETQYF.

The chain recombines TRBV6-2 or TRBV6-3 with TRBJ2-3; D is uncertain. V was cut by 0 bases and J by 1 base, with 8 bases left in between. The CDR3 totals 15 residues. Per the germline V gene, CDR1 is MNHEY and CDR2 is SVGEGT. CDR3 protein: CASSYSNSRTDTQYF. The CDR3 nucleotides are TGTGCCAGCAGTTACTCGAATAGCCGCACAGATACGCAGTATTTT.